Sequencing of this T cell receptor (beta chain) was carried out in a study of T-cell reconstitution after alpha-beta-depleted transplantation in children (dated by TCRdb to 2016 to 2017). Broadly, across the study: T-cell immune reconstitution after TCRalphabeta/CD19-depleted allogeneic hematopoietic cell transplantation in children was quantitatively tracked in the study by means of TCR repertoire profiling.

This clonotype came up many times. Its binding antigen is unknown. No qualities accompany the bases; no much larger clone lies one base away. The intended sense of this specimen's treatment or condition label: allogeneic hematopoietic cell transplantation with graft depleted of TCRalphabeta T cells and CD19 B cells. Transplant recipients were children who received TCRalphabeta/CD19-depleted allogeneic hematopoietic cell grafts. The method was PCR. Reads for this sample came from an Illumina HiSeq 2500. TCR library preparation used molecular barcoding, with unique molecular identifiers applied to normalize quantification of the TCRbeta repertoire. TCRdb reanalyzed the raw reads on its own, using fastp at Q25 for trimming and MiXCR for clone calling, and kept in-frame beta chains. Rows are unified per CDR3 protein, each entry keeping the most common DNA and genes. In this sample the table shows 250,000 to 300,000 distinct CDR3 sequences, just over 7.5% of which occur a single time. The ten largest make up around 9.8% of the sample.

Here is what the overall study found, with its caveats: Hyperexpanded clone frequencies declined over subsequent months; after one year, T-cell counts and TCRbeta diversity were mostly attributed to newly produced T cells. In some patients, high TCRbeta diversity at day 60 was attributed to recipient T cells and intrathymic progenitors that had survived conditioning. The apparently early recovery of alphabetaT-cell counts about two months after transplant reportedly depended on only several hundred rapidly expanded clones that came from non-depleted graft cells.

From V the trimming removes 4 bases and from J it removes 5 bases, while the gene matches leave 3 bases of the junction unaccounted for. The CDR3 runs 15 residues from the cysteine to the phenylalanine. Just the 45-base CDR3 DNA is kept, in frame starting at base 1. The CDR1 and CDR2 encoded by the germline V gene are SGDLS and YYNGEE. This receptor chain uses TRBV9 and TRBJ2-1, with 13 middle bases fitting TRBD2. The sequencing used peripheral blood, collected 360 days after TCRalphabeta/CD19-depleted stem cell transplant. This clonotype was obtained from a female patient aged 2-15 years who had a stem cell transplant for Fanconi anemia, so the T cells may come from the graft donor. The DNA sequence is as follows: TGTGCCAGCAGCTTGGGACTAGCGGGACACAATGAGCAGTTCTTC. Its translation is CASSLGLAGHNEQFF.